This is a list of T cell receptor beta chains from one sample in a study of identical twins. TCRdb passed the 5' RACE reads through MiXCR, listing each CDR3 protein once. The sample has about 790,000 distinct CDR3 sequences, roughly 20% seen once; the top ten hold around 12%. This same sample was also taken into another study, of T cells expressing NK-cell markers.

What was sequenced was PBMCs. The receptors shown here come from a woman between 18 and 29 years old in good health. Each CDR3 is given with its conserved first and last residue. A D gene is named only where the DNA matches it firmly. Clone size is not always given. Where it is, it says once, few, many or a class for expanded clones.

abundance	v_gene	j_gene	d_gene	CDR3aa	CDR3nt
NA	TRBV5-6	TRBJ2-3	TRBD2	CASTRTSGSGTDTQYF	TGTGCCAGCACCCGGACTAGCGGGAGTGGCACAGATACGCAGTATTTT
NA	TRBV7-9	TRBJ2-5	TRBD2	CASSLIGTSGIQETQYF	TGTGCCAGCAGCTTGATCGGGACTAGCGGGATTCAAGAGACCCAGTACTTC
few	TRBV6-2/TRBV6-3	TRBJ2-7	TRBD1	CASNNGQGLTYEQYF	TGTGCCAGCAATAACGGACAGGGGTTGACCTACGAGCAGTACTTC
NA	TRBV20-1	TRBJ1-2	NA	CSARDPNFYGYTF	TGCAGTGCTAGAGACCCGAACTTCTATGGCTACACCTTC
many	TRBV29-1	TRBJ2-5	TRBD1	CSARTGGGETQYF	TGCAGCGCCCGGACAGGTGGGGGCGAGACCCAGTACTTC
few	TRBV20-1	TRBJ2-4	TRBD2	CSAPPSGRVQGAKNIQYF	TGCAGTGCTCCCCCCAGCGGGAGGGTTCAGGGGGCCAAAAACATTCAGTACTTC
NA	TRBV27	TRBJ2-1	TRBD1	CASSFLLGGTGGNEQFF	TGTGCCAGCAGTTTTTTGCTTGGGGGGACAGGGGGCAATGAGCAGTTCTTC
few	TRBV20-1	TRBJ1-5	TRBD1	CSARSNRGLNQPQHF	TGCAGTGCTAGGAGTAACAGGGGGCTTAATCAGCCCCAGCATTTT
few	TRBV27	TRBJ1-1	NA	CASSLSSPYTEAFF	TGTGCCAGCAGTTTATCGTCGCCCTACACTGAAGCTTTCTTT
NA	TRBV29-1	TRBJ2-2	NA	CSVEDSGELFF	TGCAGCGTTGAAGACAGCGGGGAGCTGTTTTTT
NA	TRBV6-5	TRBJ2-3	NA	CASSYSKGIDTQYF	TGTGCCAGCAGTTACTCAAAAGGAATAGATACGCAGTATTTT
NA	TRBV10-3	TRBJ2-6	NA	CAMASHNSGANVLTF	TGTGCCATGGCCAGCCATAACTCTGGGGCCAACGTCCTGACTTTC
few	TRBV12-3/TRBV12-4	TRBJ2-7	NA	CASSSFEEQYF	TGTGCCAGCAGTTCTTTTGAGGAGCAGTACTTC
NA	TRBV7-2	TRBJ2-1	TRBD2	CASSRLGTSVYNEQFF	TGTGCCAGCAGCCGTCTGGGGACTAGCGTCTACAATGAGCAGTTCTTC
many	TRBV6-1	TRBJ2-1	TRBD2	CASRPPSGRSNEQFF	TGTGCCAGCAGGCCCCCAAGCGGGAGAAGCAATGAGCAGTTCTTC
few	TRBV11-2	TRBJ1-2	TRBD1	CASSWGQGDGYTF	TGTGCCAGCAGCTGGGGACAGGGAGATGGCTACACCTTC
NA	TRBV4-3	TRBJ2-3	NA	CASSQNPSSTDTQYF	TGCGCCAGCAGCCAAAATCCGTCTAGCACAGATACGCAGTATTTT
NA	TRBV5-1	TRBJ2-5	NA	CASSAERSAQGQYF	TGCGCCAGCAGCGCCGAGCGGAGCGCGCAAGGCCAGTACTTC
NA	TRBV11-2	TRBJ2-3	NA	CASSSIIADTQYF	TGTGCCAGCAGCTCGATTATTGCAGATACGCAGTATTTT
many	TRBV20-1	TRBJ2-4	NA	CSAIIWGQGDIQYF	TGCAGTGCTATAATCTGGGGGCAAGGAGACATTCAGTACTTC
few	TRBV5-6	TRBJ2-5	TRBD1	CASSRTGKLETQYF	TGTGCCAGCAGCCGGACAGGGAAATTAGAGACCCAGTACTTC
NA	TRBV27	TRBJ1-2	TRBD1	CASSPAGGQGYGYTF	TGTGCCAGCAGTCCAGCAGGGGGACAGGGCTATGGCTACACCTTC
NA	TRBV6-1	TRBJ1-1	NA	CASSPSFPPEAFF	TGTGCCAGCAGTCCCTCTTTCCCCCCTGAAGCTTTCTTT
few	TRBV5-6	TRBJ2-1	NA	CASSVTGTNNEQFF	TGTGCCAGCAGCGTGACCGGGACAAACAATGAGCAGTTCTTC
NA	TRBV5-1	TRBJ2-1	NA	CASSADSHNEQFF	TGCGCCAGCAGCGCGGACAGCCACAATGAGCAGTTCTTC
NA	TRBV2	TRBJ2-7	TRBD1	CASSEQRQGEYF	TGTGCCAGCAGTGAACAGAGGCAGGGGGAGTACTTC
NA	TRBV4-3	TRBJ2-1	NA	CASSQDFWTQDFEQFF	TGCGCCAGCAGCCAAGATTTCTGGACTCAGGACTTTGAGCAGTTCTTC
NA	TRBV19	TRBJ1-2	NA	CASTGRYYGYTF	TGTGCCAGTACTGGCAGGTACTATGGCTACACCTTC
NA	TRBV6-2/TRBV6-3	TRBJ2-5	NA	CASSYSRWSVTSFQETQYF	TGTGCCAGCAGTTACTCGAGGTGGAGCGTTACATCCTTCCAAGAGACCCAGTACTTC
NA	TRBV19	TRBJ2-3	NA	CASSPFGALRTDTQYF	TGTGCCAGTAGCCCCTTCGGGGCACTTCGCACAGATACGCAGTATTTT
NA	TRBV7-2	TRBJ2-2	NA	CASSLVRRGGTGELFF	TGTGCCAGCAGCTTAGTTCGAAGGGGTGGCACCGGGGAGCTGTTTTTT
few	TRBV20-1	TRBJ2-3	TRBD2	CSADGRLAGAMYPDTQYF	TGCAGTGCTGATGGGCGTCTAGCGGGAGCAATGTACCCAGATACGCAGTATTTT
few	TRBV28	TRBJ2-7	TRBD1	CASAHRGPTYEQYF	TGTGCCAGCGCACACAGGGGGCCCACCTACGAGCAGTACTTC
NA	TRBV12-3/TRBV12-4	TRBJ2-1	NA	CASSLFPSADNEQFF	TGTGCCAGCAGTTTGTTTCCTAGCGCTGATAATGAGCAGTTCTTC
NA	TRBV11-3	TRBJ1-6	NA	CASSATFNSYNSPLHF	TGTGCCAGCAGCGCCACTTTCAACTCCTATAATTCACCCCTCCACTTT
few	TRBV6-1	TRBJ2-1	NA	CASGRSTYNEQFF	TGTGCCAGCGGGAGGAGCACCTACAATGAGCAGTTCTTC
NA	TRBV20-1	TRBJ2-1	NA	CSALIPGLPYNEQFF	TGCAGTGCTCTTATCCCAGGGTTACCCTACAATGAGCAGTTCTTC
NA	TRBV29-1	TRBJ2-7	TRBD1	CSFKTGGSSYEQYF	TGCAGCTTCAAAACAGGGGGGAGCTCCTACGAGCAGTACTTC
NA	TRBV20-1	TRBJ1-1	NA	CSAREGRGVAFF	TGCAGTGCTAGAGAGGGGAGGGGTGTAGCTTTCTTT
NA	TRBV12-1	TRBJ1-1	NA	CASSWDRDAEAFF	TGTGCCAGCAGCTGGGACAGGGACGCTGAAGCTTTCTTT
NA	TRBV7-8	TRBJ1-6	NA	CASSLDRVERSPLHF	TGTGCCAGCAGCTTAGACAGGGTGGAGAGGTCACCCCTCCACTTT
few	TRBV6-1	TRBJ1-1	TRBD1	CASMRGQLNTEAFF	TGTGCCAGCATGAGGGGACAGTTGAACACTGAAGCTTTCTTT
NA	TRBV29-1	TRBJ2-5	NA	CSVIRASAETQYF	TGCAGCGTTATAAGGGCCTCGGCTGAGACCCAGTACTTC
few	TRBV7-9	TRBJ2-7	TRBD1	CASSSRGDRGREQYF	TGTGCCAGCAGCTCTAGAGGGGACAGGGGGCGCGAGCAGTACTTC
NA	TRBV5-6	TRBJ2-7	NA	CASSWSPASTSYEQYF	TGTGCCAGCAGCTGGAGTCCGGCCTCGACCTCCTACGAGCAGTACTTC
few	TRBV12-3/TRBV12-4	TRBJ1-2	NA	CASSFEGWDGYTF	TGTGCCAGCAGTTTCGAGGGTTGGGATGGCTACACCTTC
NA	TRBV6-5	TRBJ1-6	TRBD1	CASRLQGASSPLHF	TGTGCCAGCAGGTTACAGGGGGCAAGTTCACCCCTCCACTTT
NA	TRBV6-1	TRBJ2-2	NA	CASSLKGPNTGELFF	TGTGCCAGCAGCCTCAAGGGCCCGAACACCGGGGAGCTGTTTTTT
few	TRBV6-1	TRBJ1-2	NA	CASSDRRGNGYTF	TGTGCCAGCAGTGACCGACGAGGGAATGGCTACACCTTC
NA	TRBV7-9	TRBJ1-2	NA	CASSLATYGYTF	TGTGCCAGCAGCTTAGCCACCTATGGCTACACCTTC